This record concerns one TCR beta chain sequence. The repertoire was sequenced with immunoSEQ multiplex PCR; TCRdb's copy has only in-frame clones and lacks some. The table shows some 200,000 clones, with 70% to 90% occurring only once. This entry is derived from a study of blood T cell repertoires in COVID-19. CDR1 is MNHEY and CDR2 is SVGAGI in the germline V gene. The CDR3 is made up of 15 amino acids. The germline V and J ends were trimmed by 1 base and 5 bases, with 11 bases remaining between them. The rearrangement links TRBV6-5 to TRBJ2-2; D is possibly TRBD1 (6 bases). The specimen was PBMCs or T cells enriched from blood (not recorded which). The source is a woman aged 18-29 years who had recovered from COVID-19. The CDR3 DNA reads TGTGCCAGCAGTTACTTCAGGGGAAAGACCGGGGAGCTGTTTTTT. Amino acids: CASSYFRGKTGELFF.